This T cell receptor beta chain was documented in a study of technical replicates of blood from several donors. Sequenced by immunoSEQ multiplex PCR; TCRdb stores in-frame clones only, minus some. This sample has about 76,000 clones; approximately 96% occur once, and the top ten carry approximately 0.2%. The receptor was derived from a human donor in good health. The sample was T cells isolated from PBMCs.

This CDR3 is CASSIDGSAGNTIYF. The DNA for the CDR3 is TGTGCCAGTAGTATAGACGGGTCGGCTGGAAACACCATATATTTT. This sequence joins TRBV19 and TRBJ1-3; D is unresolved. The CDR3 is 15 residues long. Germline V gives CDR1 LNHDA, CDR2 SQIVND (reference sequence). The germline V and J ends were trimmed by 0 bases and 2 bases, with 8 bases remaining between them.